These 22 T cell receptor beta chains came from one sample sequenced in a study of T cell responses to AZD1222 COVID-19 vaccine. Repertoires were generated with immunoSEQ multiplex PCR, while TCRdb's copy carries only in-frame clones and drops some. The table lists 100,000 to 150,000 clones, around 85% of them singletons. This sample comprised peripheral blood, obtained 28 days after the second AZD1222 dose. The origin of the receptors is an adult who received the AZD1222 COVID-19 vaccine.

The chain recombines TRBV6-2 or TRBV6-3 with TRBJ2-7, with D perhaps assigned TRBD1 or TRBD2 (5 bases each). The CDR3 has 13 residues. Looked up from germline, CDR1 is MNHEY and CDR2 is SVGEGT. V was pared by 6 bases and J by 3 bases, with 12 bases between. The CDR3, as DNA: TGTGCCAGCAGCCGGGACGGACACTACGAGCAGTACTTC. Translation: CASSRDGHYEQYF.

The chain carries TRBV20-1 and TRBJ1-2; tentatively, D is TRBD1 (5 bases). CDR3 length: 12 amino acids. V gave up 3 bases and J gave up 4 bases, with 9 bases separating them. Germline lookup yields CDR1 DFQATT and CDR2 SNEGSKA (reference sequence). The DNA for the CDR3 is TGCAGTGCTAGTAGACAGCCCTATGGCTACACCTTC. Protein product: CSASRQPYGYTF.

The rearrangement uses TRBV2 and TRBJ1-1; possibly TRBD1 for D (6 bases). V was trimmed by 0 bases and J by 8 bases, leaving 13 bases between them. Germline CDR1 and CDR2: SNHLY and FYNNEI. The length of the CDR3 is 14 residues. CDR3 region: CASSEAGWTAEAFF. The CDR3 DNA follows: TGTGCCAGCAGTGAAGCGGGATGGACAGCAGAAGCTTTCTTT. The whole variable domain, filled in from reference TRBV2 and TRBJ1-1, reads EPEVTQTPSHQVTQMGQEVILRCVPISNHLYFYWYRQILGQKVEFLVSFYNNEISEKSEIFDDQFSVERPDGSNFTLKIRSTKLEDSAMYFCASSEAGWTAEAFFGQGTRLTVV.

A single count supports this clone. V usage is TRBV7-3 and J usage is TRBJ1-3; D is unresolved. The length of the CDR3 is 14 residues. Trimming removed 2 bases from V and 4 bases from J, with 9 bases in between. Germline-derived CDR1 and CDR2 are SGHTA and FQGTGA. The CDR3 bases are TGTGCCAGCAGCTTAGCGCCAGGAGGAAACACCATATATTTT. This gives the protein CASSLAPGGNTIYF.

This chain links TRBV4-3 with TRBJ1-5; a weak D match, TRBD1 (5 bases). Per the germline V gene, CDR1 is LGHNA and CDR2 is YSLEER. Trimming took off 5 bases at V and 1 base at J, with 12 bases between the two ends. This CDR3 is built from 15 residues. The CDR3 DNA is TGCGCCAGCAGCTTCGACAGCGCCAGCAATCAGCCCCAGCATTTT. Amino acids: CASSFDSASNQPQHF.

The chain is built from TRBV3-1 (or the pseudogene TRBV3-2) and TRBJ2-1; possible D gene TRBD1, 6 bases. This CDR3 region has 14 residues. The germline gives CDR1 LGHDT, CDR2 YNNKEL (reference sequence). Between the trimmed V and J ends, which lost 2 bases and 12 bases, there was a span of 17 bases. CDR3 bases: TGTGCCAGCAGCCAATTCCAACAGGGAGTTGGGCAGTTCTTC. Its translation: CASSQFQQGVGQFF.

The chain has TRBV6-1 and TRBJ1-1, with D unresolved. Germline lookup yields CDR1 MNHNS and CDR2 SASEGT. The CDR3 consists of 14 residues. Trimming stripped 1 base from V and 3 bases from J, with 9 bases between. The DNA of the CDR3 is TGTGCCAGCAGTGAAGGGGTTGGGTACACTGAAGCTTTCTTT. It is translated as CASSEGVGYTEAFF.

V usage is TRBV19 and J usage is TRBJ1-2, with D perhaps matching TRBD1 (5 bases). Trimming stripped 6 bases from V and 4 bases from J, with 15 bases between. This CDR3 comprises 14 residues. CDR1 and CDR2 (germline): LNHDA, SQIVND (reference sequence). This chain's CDR3 is CASSPSDSLYGYTF. CDR3 coding DNA: TGTGCCAGTAGCCCCTCAGACAGCCTCTATGGCTACACCTTC.

The chain combines TRBV19 with TRBJ1-5; D is possibly TRBD1 (5 bases). With 6 bases removed from V and 5 bases from J, the gap between germline ends came to 11 bases. The CDR3 is 13 amino acids. Looked up from germline, CDR1 is LNHDA and CDR2 is SQIVND (reference sequence). The CDR3 loop reads CASSLGGDQPQHF. The CDR3 nucleotides are TGTGCCAGTAGCCTGGGAGGGGATCAGCCCCAGCATTTT. The variable domain in full, with the rest retrieved from reference TRBV19 and TRBJ1-5, is DGGITQSPKYLFRKEGQNVTLSCEQNLNHDAMYWYRQDPGQGLRLIYYSQIVNDFQKGDIAEGYSVSREKKESFPLTVTSAQKNPTAFYLCASSLGGDQPQHFGDGTRLSIL.

There are a few counts of this clone. The chain has TRBV7-2 and TRBJ2-7; 9 bases are shared with TRBD1. The CDR3 has 15 residues. Germline CDR1 and CDR2: SGHTA and FQGNSA. J lost 5 bases, V lost 1 base, and 6 bases had no gene match. In DNA form, the CDR3 reads TGTGCCAGCAGCTTAGTGGGGGACAGGGCCGACGAGCAGTACTTC. It specifies CASSLVGDRADEQYF.

The rearrangement links TRBV27 to TRBJ1-4, with a possible D match to TRBD1 (6 bases). Germline values: CDR1 MNHEY, CDR2 SMNVEV (reference sequence). Deletions cut 6 bases from V and 3 bases from J, with 14 bases between. This CDR3 has 15 amino acids. The CDR3 sequence is CASSPDRQANEKLFF. The CDR3 DNA sequence: TGTGCCAGCAGCCCCGACAGGCAGGCTAATGAAAAACTGTTTTTT.

The chain combines TRBV5-6 with TRBJ1-1, with D perhaps TRBD1 (6 bases). The CDR3 extends over 15 amino acids. V was clipped by 3 bases and J by 1 base, with 13 bases between them. Germline CDR1 and CDR2: SGHDT and YYEEEE. CDR3: CASSSWTAWNTEAFF. The DNA for the CDR3 is TGTGCCAGCAGCTCATGGACAGCGTGGAACACTGAAGCTTTCTTT.

The gene calls are TRBV15 and TRBJ1-2; D unresolved. Germline CDR1 is LNHNV and CDR2 is YYDKDF (reference sequence). This CDR3 is built from 15 residues. Trimming removed 0 bases from V and 1 base from J, with 9 bases in between. The CDR3 sequence is CATSRDRADNYGYTF. The CDR3, as DNA: TGTGCCACCAGCAGAGATCGGGCAGATAACTATGGCTACACCTTC.

This clone was recorded a few times. The chain employs TRBV7-6 and TRBJ2-7; TRBD1 agrees at 11 bases. Germline V gene data show CDR1 as SGHVS and CDR2 as FNYEAQ. This CDR3 comprises 15 residues. V gave up 5 bases and J gave up 6 bases; unmatched junction bases: 9. CDR3 amino acids: CASSVGQGALGEQYF. The CDR3 DNA follows: TGTGCCAGCAGCGTTGGACAGGGGGCTTTGGGCGAGCAGTACTTC.

This sequence joins TRBV4-2 and TRBJ1-2; 8 bases fit TRBD1. The germline V gene encodes CDR1 LGHNA and CDR2 YNFKEQ. After removal of 0 bases from V and 5 bases from J, the junction contained 8 bases not matched to a gene. The CDR3 runs to 16 residues. The CDR3 loop is CASSQDFPGGRYGYTF. CDR3 nucleotide sequence: TGTGCCAGCAGCCAAGATTTTCCAGGGGGCAGGTATGGCTACACCTTC.

For the CDR3, the DNA is TGTGCCAGCAGCTTCAGCGGGGGGGCCGGCACAGATACGCAGTATTTT. Translating it yields CASSFSGGAGTDTQYF. The chain couples TRBV7-2 to TRBJ2-3; TRBD2 agrees at 10 bases. The CDR3 loop spans 16 amino acids. V lost 3 bases to trimming and J lost 1 base; unmatched junction nucleotides: 4. The germline V gene encodes CDR1 SGHTA and CDR2 FQGNSA.

This chain uses TRBV5-1 with TRBJ1-6; D is undetermined. V lost 0 bases, J lost 2 bases, and 15 bases lay in between. CDR3 length: 18 residues. The germline gives CDR1 SGHRS, CDR2 YFSETQ. CDR3 in DNA: TGCGCCAGCAGCTTGGCCGGCGGGGTTCAGGCCTATAATTCACCCCTCCACTTT. Its translation is CASSLAGGVQAYNSPLHF.

The chain couples TRBV2 to TRBJ1-1; TRBD1 might be the D (6 bases). Germline CDR1 and CDR2: SNHLY and FYNNEI. V gave up 6 bases and J gave up 1 base, with 15 bases separating them. The CDR3 is made up of 15 amino acids. CDR3 sequence reads: CASSPPGHRNTEAFF. In DNA, the CDR3 is TGTGCCAGCAGCCCTCCGGGACACAGGAACACTGAAGCTTTCTTT. Supplemented by reference TRBV2 and TRBJ1-1, the full variable domain reads EPEVTQTPSHQVTQMGQEVILRCVPISNHLYFYWYRQILGQKVEFLVSFYNNEISEKSEIFDDQFSVERPDGSNFTLKIRSTKLEDSAMYFCASSPPGHRNTEAFFGQGTRLTVV.

The rearrangement links TRBV6-5 to TRBJ1-2; no clear D. The ends were cut back, 7 bases at V and 3 bases at J, with 12 bases in the middle. Per the germline V gene, CDR1 is MNHEY and CDR2 is SVGAGI. This CDR3 has 13 amino acids. CDR3 loop: CASTASWDYGYTF. Written as DNA, the CDR3 is TGTGCCAGCACCGCGAGTTGGGACTATGGCTACACCTTC.

The chain has TRBV11-3 and TRBJ2-1; 7 bases match TRBD2. V lost 1 base to trimming and J lost 8 bases; unmatched junction nucleotides: 11. CDR3 length equals 16 residues. Germline CDR1 is SGHNT and CDR2 is YENEEA. CDR3 amino acids: CASSLVRGVGEDEQFF. The CDR3 nucleotides read TGTGCCAGCAGCTTAGTTCGGGGGGTAGGGGAGGATGAGCAGTTCTTC. The full variable domain, in which reference TRBV11-3 and TRBJ2-1 provide the parts outside the CDR3, is EAGVVQSPRYKIIEKKQPVAFWCNPISGHNTLYWYLQNLGQGPELLIRYENEEAVDDSQLPKDRFSAERLKGVDSTLKIQPAELGDSAVYLCASSLVRGVGEDEQFFGPGTRLTVL.

This sequence joins TRBV27 and TRBJ1-5; D is undetermined. The V gene's germline CDR1 is MNHEY and CDR2 SMNVEV (reference sequence). Trimming removed 1 base from V and 0 bases from J, with 10 bases in between. This CDR3 is built from 16 residues. The CDR3 here is CASSLYGPISNQPQHF. The CDR3, as DNA: TGTGCCAGCAGTTTATATGGGCCCATTAGCAATCAGCCCCAGCATTTT.

J is TRBJ1-2 and V is TRBV6-5; 7 nucleotides line up with TRBD1. The J segment lost 6 bases and the V segment lost 7 bases, leaving 11 bases of the junction unmatched. Germline CDR1 reads MNHEY; CDR2 reads SVGAGI. The CDR3 is made up of 14 amino acids. DNA of the CDR3: TGTGCCAGCAACGGCGGAAGGGGGCGCGATGGCTACACCTTC. It yields the protein CASNGGRGRDGYTF.